The 18 T cell receptor beta chains presented below share a single source sample, sequenced in a study of CD8 T cells in ankylosing spondylitis. One entry per CDR3 protein results from TCRdb running MiXCR on the 5' RACE reads. Of about 96,000 distinct CDR3 sequences listed, approximately 30% are singletons. Material: blood, either unsorted or a sorted T cell fraction (not recorded which). These receptors all come from a male donor with ankylosing spondylitis or in good health (not recorded which).

This clonotype was seen more than once but under ten times. This chain joins TRBV5-1 and TRBJ2-5; 9 bases fit TRBD1. The germline V gene has CDR1 SGHRS and CDR2 YFSETQ. Unmatched junction bases numbered 6, after V lost 4 bases and J lost 5 bases. The CDR3 spans 14 residues. CDR3 bases: TGCGCCAGCAGCGCAGGACAGGGGTACGAGACCCAGTACTTC. Its protein product is CASSAGQGYETQYF.

This clonotype has just a few counts. The J gene is TRBJ2-1, the V gene TRBV27; D possibly corresponds to TRBD2 (6 bases). The CDR3 covers 17 residues. The V and J ends lost 5 bases and 6 bases respectively, with 23 bases between them. The V gene's germline CDR1 is MNHEY and CDR2 SMNVEV (reference sequence). For the CDR3, the DNA is TGTGCCAGCAGTCCTTCCCGGGGGTCTACAATTGGCAATGAGCAGTTCTTC. Amino acid sequence: CASSPSRGSTIGNEQFF.

This clonotype was detected only a few times. The gene calls are TRBV29-1 and TRBJ2-1; 10 nucleotides line up with TRBD1. V shed 6 bases and J 9 bases; nucleotides not matched to a gene: 5. The CDR3 spans 12 residues. Germline V gene data show CDR1 as SQVTM and CDR2 as ANQGSEA. CDR3 protein: CSVDRGPGEQFF. In DNA form, the CDR3 reads TGCAGCGTAGACAGGGGGCCTGGTGAGCAGTTCTTC.

The chain employs TRBV28 and TRBJ2-7; D is perhaps TRBD1 (5 bases). The V end lost 6 bases, the J end lost 0 bases, and 9 bases lay between the germline ends. Germline V lookup: CDR1 MDHEN, CDR2 SYDVKM. The CDR3 runs 13 residues. The CDR3 DNA sequence: TGTGCCAGCAGGGACATGAACTCCTACGAGCAGTACGTC. It encodes CASRDMNSYEQYV.

This clonotype was detected only a few times. The CDR3 loop is CASRAIRGGYEQYF. The CDR3 DNA reads TGTGCCAGCAGGGCCATACGGGGGGGTTACGAGCAGTACTTC. V gene TRBV6-1 combines with J gene TRBJ2-7, with 8 bases identical to TRBD2. Trimming at V came to 6 bases and at J to 4 bases, leaving 8 bases not matched to a gene. Germline CDR1 reads MNHNS; CDR2 reads SASEGT. The CDR3 length is 14 residues.

There are a few counts of this clonotype. V gene TRBV5-1 combines with J gene TRBJ2-7, with D perhaps matching TRBD2 (6 bases). The V gene lost 0 bases and the J gene lost 4 bases, with 23 bases spanning the gap. Germline CDR1 reads SGHRS; CDR2 reads YFSETQ. There are 18 residues in the CDR3. The DNA for the CDR3 is TGCGCCAGCAGCTTGGCCGCCGGAGGGAGCGTTGGGGAATACGAGCAGTACTTC. Its translation: CASSLAAGGSVGEYEQYF.

CDR3 amino acids: CASSNVLPGELFF. The CDR3, as DNA: TGTGCCAGCAGTAACGTGTTGCCCGGGGAGCTGTTTTTT. The chain employs TRBV2 and TRBJ2-2; unclear D gene. Germline V gene sequence: CDR1 SNHLY, CDR2 FYNNEI. The CDR3 contains 13 residues. The germline V and J ends were trimmed by 5 bases and 6 bases, with 10 bases remaining between them.

This clonotype has a count of ten or more. The chain links TRBV10-3 to TRBJ2-5, with a tentative D call TRBD2 (6 bases). Deletions cut 4 bases from V and 5 bases from J, with 20 bases between. Germline values: CDR1 ENHRY, CDR2 SYGVKD. The CDR3 runs 16 residues. The DNA for the CDR3 is TGTGCCATCAGTGTTTCCTCCGGGAGAGGGAGGGAGACCCAGTACTTC. It specifies CAISVSSGRGRETQYF.

This clonotype was seen a handful of times. The chain is built from TRBV20-1 and TRBJ2-7; perhaps TRBD1 as D (6 bases). There are 15 residues in the CDR3. The V gene's germline CDR1 is DFQATT and CDR2 SNEGSKA (reference sequence). Between the trimmed V and J ends, which lost 4 bases and 1 base, there was a span of 17 bases. The CDR3 region has the DNA TGCAGTGCTATTCCTCCGTCAGGGGCTTCCTACGAGCAGTACTTC. It codes for CSAIPPSGASYEQYF.

The V gene is TRBV11-1, the J gene TRBJ1-2; TRBD1 might be the D (5 bases). The CDR3 spans 13 residues. The V gene lost 5 bases and the J gene lost 3 bases, with 10 bases spanning the gap. From germline, CDR1 is SGHAT and CDR2 FQDESV (reference sequence). The CDR3 loop reads CASSHRDDYGYTF. CDR3 bases: TGTGCCAGCAGCCACCGGGACGACTATGGCTACACCTTC.

The chain recombines TRBV5-1 with TRBJ2-5; D tentatively fits TRBD1 or TRBD2 (6 bases each). This CDR3 comprises 14 residues. Per the germline V gene, CDR1 is SGHRS and CDR2 is YFSETQ. The V end was cut by 3 bases, the J end by 4 bases, with 13 bases between. Here the CDR3 DNA reads TGCGCCAGCAGCTCCGGCAGGGGAGGAGAGACCCAGTACTTC. Amino acid sequence: CASSSGRGGETQYF.

V and J are TRBV6-6 and TRBJ1-1; D not resolved. CDR3 length: 12 amino acids. CDR1 is MNHNY, CDR2 SVGAGI, per germline (reference sequence). V was pared by 5 bases and J by 3 bases, with 7 bases between. CDR3 region: CASSPLDTEAFF. In nucleotides, the CDR3 is TGTGCCAGCAGTCCCCTGGACACTGAAGCTTTCTTT.

This clonotype was picked up many times. This sequence joins TRBV20-1 and TRBJ2-3, with TRBD1 identical over 9 bases. Germline lookup yields CDR1 DFQATT and CDR2 SNEGSKA (reference sequence). This CDR3 is built from 15 residues. CDR3 amino acids: CSLTRRDRVADTQYF. Here the CDR3 DNA reads TGCAGCCTAACACGTCGGGACAGGGTGGCAGATACGCAGTATTTT.

The chain couples TRBV2 to TRBJ1-6; possibly TRBD1 for D (5 bases). CDR3 length: 15 residues. Per the germline V gene, CDR1 is SNHLY and CDR2 is FYNNEI. V lost 3 bases to trimming and J lost 6 bases, with 12 bases between them. CDR3 in amino acids: CASSEEGRSNSPLHF. For the CDR3, the DNA is TGTGCCAGCAGTGAGGAGGGACGGAGTAATTCACCCCTCCACTTT.

The chain employs TRBV20-1 and TRBJ2-1, with D unresolved. With 4 bases removed from V and 7 bases from J, the gap between germline ends came to 14 bases. The CDR3 totals 13 residues. The germline V gene has CDR1 DFQATT and CDR2 SNEGSKA (reference sequence). This chain's CDR3 is CSATKGPANEQFF. CDR3 coding DNA: TGCAGTGCTACAAAGGGCCCTGCTAATGAGCAGTTCTTC.

This chain joins TRBV27 and TRBJ1-1; TRBD1 matches at 7 bases. With 4 bases clipped from V and 4 bases from J, the junction kept 15 bases outside the gene matches. This CDR3 comprises 17 residues. Germline assignment: CDR1 MNHEY and CDR2 SMNVEV (reference sequence). The DNA of the CDR3 is TGTGCCAGCAGTTGGTTAGGAGGGGGCCGTCGGGGCACTGAAGCTTTCTTT. Its protein is CASSWLGGGRRGTEAFF.

As for this clonotype: A much larger clone lies one base from this, so it may be a read error. The chain employs TRBV20-1 and TRBJ2-7; maybe TRBD1 (5 bases). Germline lookup yields CDR1 DFQATT and CDR2 SNEGSKA (reference sequence). Trimming removed 7 bases from V and 3 bases from J, with 16 bases in between. The CDR3 covers 13 residues. Written as DNA, the CDR3 is TGCAGTGTCATCGGACAAGACGGCTACGAGCAGTACTTC. It translates to CSVIGQDGYEQYF.

This clonotype showed up many times. The CDR3 here is CATSRALAGAGTDTQYF. The CDR3, as DNA: TGTGCCACCAGCAGAGCTCTAGCGGGAGCGGGCACAGATACGCAGTATTTT. J is TRBJ2-3 and V is TRBV15; 10 nucleotides align to TRBD2. The germline V gene has CDR1 LNHNV and CDR2 YYDKDF (reference sequence). V lost 1 base and J lost 1; bases outside the gene matches: 5. The CDR3 length is 17 residues.